The rows below give T cell receptor beta chains drawn from one sample of a study of PD-1 blockade in classical Hodgkin lymphoma. Sequencing was performed with immunoSEQ multiplex PCR; in TCRdb, only in-frame clones are kept and a portion is missing. The sample has about 46,000 clones, around 70% seen once. The sample in question was peripheral blood mononuclear cells (PBMCs), obtained at baseline. These receptors originate from a human donor with classical Hodgkin lymphoma. Each CDR3 is given without its conserved first and last residue.

>TRBJ2-1|TRBV9
ASSVELAEFYNEQF
>TRBJ1-1|TRBV29-1
SVVSQGSTEAF
>TRBJ2-7|TRBV9
ASSRGGEISYEQY
>TRBJ2-7|TRBV7-8
ASSPTGTGPYEQY
>TRBJ2-3|TRBV19
ASTTSGRAYLDTQY
>TRBJ2-5|TRBV5-4
ASSSLAQQETQY
>TRBJ2-3|TRBV28
ASSLTGSGTDTQY
>TRBJ1-4|TRBV9
ASSNNRDRGVTNEKLF
>TRBJ1-2|TRBV7-2
ASSLDRVALRGYT
>TRBJ1-6|TRBV30
AWRLTGSPLH
>TRBJ2-3|TRBV5-1
ASRDGGPDTQY
>TRBJ1-2|TRBV7-3
ASSQGPANYGYT
>TRBJ1-1|TRBV9
ASTVGIYMDTEAF
>TRBJ1-1|TRBV7-6
ASSLIGGDTEAF
>TRBJ2-3|TRBV5-1
ASRDQAGASTDTQY
>TRBJ2-7|TRBV5-1
ASSLNNNEQY
>TRBJ2-3|TRBV9
ASSVESGDLSTDTQY
>TRBJ1-2|TRBV27
ASSLGPGTGGHGYT
>TRBJ2-3|TRBV10-2
ASSGPGRTDTQY
>TRBJ2-1|TRBV15
ATSRDKSEQF
>TRBJ1-1|TRBV9
ASSVGPTSEAF
>TRBJ2-1|TRBV5-1
ASSPQGPRNNEQF
>TRBJ2-7|TRBV6-5
ASSLDISYEQY
>TRBJ1-2|TRBV6-5
ASSTGISYGYT
>TRBJ2-3|TRBV19
ASSIVTSGSTDTQY
>TRBJ2-7|TRBV11-2
ASSYTGTGTYEQY
>TRBJ1-4|TRBV4-1
ASSQELRGRNEKLF
>TRBJ1-1|TRBV6-5
ASRLQGNTEAF
>TRBJ2-1|TRBV12-5
ASLLAGSNEQF
>TRBJ1-1|TRBV4-1
ASSPGQGLNTEAF
>TRBJ1-2|TRBV13
ASSFNTWGRQDSNYGYT
>TRBJ1-1|TRBV25-1
ASSDGLNTEAF
>TRBJ1-1|TRBV2
ASRDRNTEAF
>TRBJ1-2|TRBV20-1
SGWGIYGYT
>TRBJ2-3|TRBV4-1
ASSQDGTGRTDTQY
>TRBJ2-2|TRBV11-1
ASSFGTGIGELF
>TRBJ1-2|TRBV19
ASSDSRGGQPGYT
>TRBJ2-3|TRBV5-4
ASSLEADTQY
>TRBJ1-1|TRBV19
ASPPTGVYTEAF
>TRBJ2-1|TRBV11-3
ASSFPGLAGGYNEQF
>TRBJ2-7|TRBV7-6
ASSGGNEQY
>TRBJ2-2|TRBV19
ASSTQYGELF